Listed here are 10 T cell receptor beta chains from one sample, sequenced in a study of T cells in Graves' hyperthyroidism and ophthalmopathy. Researchers amplified the TCR beta CDR3 regions from RNA transcripts. Researchers ran a first-round RT-PCR on the TCR CDR3 using the HTBI primer set. TCRdb reprocessed the multiplex PCR reads with MiXCR, giving one entry per CDR3 protein. The sample includes hundreds of thousands of distinct CDR3 sequences, roughly 20% of them seen just once. The sequenced material came from blood. These receptors all stem from a man aged 25 to 40 with Graves' ophthalmopathy.

This clonotype was seen a handful of times. The chain has TRBV11-3 and TRBJ1-4; 7 bases are a match to TRBD1. This CDR3 region has 13 residues. Germline CDR1 is SGHNT and CDR2 is YENEEA. V shed 9 bases and J 4 bases; nucleotides not matched to a gene: 5. The CDR3 is CARGGQRNEKLFF. The CDR3 nucleotides read TGTGCCAGGGGGGGACAGCGTAATGAAAAACTGTTTTTT.

This clonotype was recorded a few times. This may arise from a read error, as a much more abundant clone is one base away. The chain carries TRBV18 and TRBJ2-1, with 11 bases identical to TRBD2. The J call may be mistaken, given a closer DNA end match to TRBJ2-7. Per the germline V gene, CDR1 is KGHSH and CDR2 is LQKENI. The CDR3 length is 16 residues. Written as DNA, the CDR3 is TGTGCCAGCTCACCACCGGCTAGCGGGAGGTACAATGAGCAGTACTTC. It codes for CASSPPASGRYNEQYF.

The rearrangement uses TRBV28 and TRBJ2-5; the D call may be TRBD1 or TRBD2 (5 bases each). Trimming removed 5 bases at V and 5 bases at J, with 15 bases between. The CDR3 loop spans 14 amino acids. Per the germline V gene, CDR1 is MDHEN and CDR2 is SYDVKM. CDR3 sequence: CASSPNSGTETQYF. DNA for the CDR3: TGTGCCAGCAGTCCCAATTCCGGGACCGAGACCCAGTACTTC.

This CDR3 is CASSLQTGGGPTEAFF. In nucleotides, the CDR3 is TGTGCCAGCAGTCTCCAAACGGGGGGGGGGCCGACTGAAGCTTTCTTT. The genes are TRBV2 and TRBJ1-1, with D perhaps TRBD1 (6 bases). V lost 5 bases to trimming and J lost 5 bases, with 21 bases between them. Germline loops: CDR1 SNHLY, CDR2 FYNNEI. This CDR3 is 16 amino acids long.

This clonotype was observed many times. This chain joins TRBV5-1 and TRBJ2-3; D call uncertain. V was pared by 0 bases and J by 3 bases, with 8 bases between. Germline V gives CDR1 SGHRS, CDR2 YFSETQ. This CDR3 spans 14 amino acids. The CDR3 DNA sequence: TGCGCCAGCAGCTTGGGAGGTCGTACAGATACGCAGTATTTT. Translation gives CASSLGGRTDTQYF. The entire variable domain, with the rest obtained from reference TRBV5-1 and TRBJ2-3, is as follows: KAGVTQTPRYLIKTRGQQVTLSCSPISGHRSVSWYQQTPGQGLQFLFEYFSETQRNKGNFPGRFSGRQFSNSRSEMNVSTLELGDSALYLCASSLGGRTDTQYFGPGTRLTVL.

This clonotype was seen a handful of times. The chain links TRBV30 to TRBJ1-6; 12 bases are a match to TRBD1. The V and J ends lost 4 bases and 14 bases, in that order; junction bases with no gene match: 18. CDR1 GTSNPN and CDR2 SVGIG come from the germline V gene (reference sequence). The CDR3 consists of 17 residues. The CDR3 DNA sequence: TGTGCCTGGACCCGCCTCGGGGACAGGGGGCGACCGATGGCCCTCCACTTT. Translating gives CAWTRLGDRGRPMALHF.

The chain carries TRBV9 and TRBJ2-7; possibly TRBD2 for D (6 bases). The germline V gene has CDR1 SGDLS and CDR2 YYNGEE. This CDR3 has 16 residues. With 0 bases removed from V and 6 bases from J, the gap between germline ends came to 19 bases. Here the CDR3 DNA reads TGTGCCAGCAGCGTAGAAGGTACGGGAGTGCTACCCGAGCAGTACTTC. This codes for CASSVEGTGVLPEQYF.

This clonotype occurred a few times. V usage is TRBV7-8 and J usage is TRBJ2-1, with 10 bases identical to TRBD2. The CDR3 spans 16 residues. V gave up 3 bases and J gave up 4 bases; unmatched junction bases: 6. From germline, CDR1 is SGHVS and CDR2 FQNEAQ. The CDR3 DNA reads TGTGCCAGCAGCTTCCGAGGACTAGCGGAGTACAATGAGCAGTTCTTC. Its translation is CASSFRGLAEYNEQFF.

The V call is TRBV6-1, the J call TRBJ2-1, with TRBD2 matching 16 bases. The germline gives CDR1 MNHNS, CDR2 SASEGT. CDR3 length equals 17 residues. Trimming took 3 bases from V and 7 from J; bases not matched to a gene: 6. The CDR3 here is CASSDFGTSGRGNEQFF. DNA of the CDR3: TGTGCCAGCAGTGACTTCGGGACTAGCGGGAGGGGGAATGAGCAGTTCTTC.

This clonotype showed up just a few times. CDR3 loop: CASSSSGTGGEETQYF. The CDR3, as DNA: TGTGCCAGCAGTTCCTCCGGGACAGGGGGCGAAGAGACCCAGTACTTC. The chain links TRBV28 to TRBJ2-5; 12 bases match TRBD1. Germline V lookup: CDR1 MDHEN, CDR2 SYDVKM. V trimming: 4 bases; J trimming: 3 bases; junction bases outside the gene matches: 6. This CDR3 is 16 amino acids long.